Presented here are 23 T cell receptor beta chains from one specimen sequenced in a study of blood T cell repertoires in COVID-19 (dated by TCRdb to about 2020). The library was obtained by the immunoSEQ multiplex PCR assay. Entries here come from immuneACCESS through TCRdb and include only in-frame sequences with V and J called. Some clones fail to appear in such tables; in the studies checked, an unresolved V gene covers under half of the shortfall, and the cause of the remainder is unknown. This sample lists 250,000 or so clones; roughly 84% were detected once. 2% to 2.5% of the sample is taken by the ten largest. Sequencing input: peripheral blood. The receptors shown here come from a man in his forties or fifties who had recovered from COVID-19.

The chain employs TRBV2 and TRBJ2-2; 7 positions match TRBD1. The CDR3 sequence is 14 residues long. The germline V gene encodes CDR1 SNHLY and CDR2 FYNNEI. Trimming at V came to 7 bases and at J to 4 bases, leaving 6 bases not matched to a gene. In DNA form, the CDR3 reads TGTGCCAGCACAAGACAGGGTGTCACCGGGGAGCTGTTTTTT. Its translation: CASTRQGVTGELFF.

The CDR3 reads CASRKAGSSYNEQFF. Written as DNA, the CDR3 is TGTGCCAGTAGAAAGGCGGGGAGCTCCTACAATGAGCAGTTCTTC. The chain links TRBV19 to TRBJ2-1; weak D call: TRBD2 (6 bases). From germline, CDR1 is LNHDA and CDR2 SQIVND (reference sequence). V shed 6 bases and J shed 0 bases, with 12 bases lying between them. The CDR3 contains 15 residues.

The chain recombines TRBV30 with TRBJ2-5; maybe TRBD2 (6 bases). V was clipped by 4 bases and J by 5 bases, with 23 bases between them. Germline CDR1 and CDR2: GTSNPN and SVGIG (reference sequence). This CDR3 contains 16 residues. The CDR3 bases are TGTGCCTGGACCCCAGAACAGGCGGGATTGGGTGAGACCCAGTACTTC. It translates to CAWTPEQAGLGETQYF. Drawing the rest from reference TRBV30 and TRBJ2-5, the complete variable domain is SQTIHQWPATLVQPVGSPLSLECTVEGTSNPNLYWYRQAAGRGLQLLFYSVGIGQISSEVPQNLSASRPQDRQFILSSKKLLLSDSGFYLCAWTPEQAGLGETQYFGPGTRLLVL.

The V call is TRBV5-4, the J call TRBJ2-7; TRBD1 aligns across 7 bases. This CDR3 contains 13 residues. V was pared by 5 bases and J by 7 bases, with 9 bases of the junction left unmatched. Looked up from germline, CDR1 is SGHNT and CDR2 is YYREEE (reference sequence). This chain's CDR3 is CASRTGQDQEQYF. The CDR3, as DNA: TGTGCCAGCAGGACAGGACAGGATCAGGAGCAGTACTTC. The full variable domain, completed using reference TRBV5-4 and TRBJ2-7, is ETGVTQSPTHLIKTRGQQVTLRCSSQSGHNTVSWYQQALGQGPQFIFQYYREEENGRGNFPPRFSGLQFPNYSSELNVNALELDDSALYLCASRTGQDQEQYFGPGTRLTVT.

The chain employs TRBV21-1 and TRBJ1-2. TRBV21-1 is a pseudogene segment. The CDR3 is made up of 14 amino acids. This chain's CDR3 is CASSKDARDYGYTF. In nucleotides, the CDR3 is TGTGCCAGCAGCAAAGATGCCCGGGACTATGGCTACACCTTC.

This clone appeared a single time. The V and J genes are TRBV27 and TRBJ2-2; no clear D gene. This CDR3 region has 14 residues. Per the germline V gene, CDR1 is MNHEY and CDR2 is SMNVEV (reference sequence). Trimming took 4 bases from V and 1 from J, leaving 7 bases between them. CDR3 region: CASSSTQNTGELFF. The DNA of the CDR3 is TGTGCCAGCAGTTCAACACAGAACACCGGGGAGCTGTTTTTT.

This clone was found a few times. CDR3 in amino acids: CASSPLGRAPFF. CDR3 in DNA: TGTGCCAGCAGCCCCCTCGGGCGGGCTCCGTTCTTC. The J gene is TRBJ2-1, the V gene TRBV5-4; tentatively, D is TRBD2 (5 bases). This CDR3 contains 12 residues. V was pared by 4 bases and J by 15 bases, with 17 bases between. Germline assignment: CDR1 SGHNT and CDR2 YYREEE (reference sequence).

The chain combines TRBV27 with TRBJ1-1; TRBD1 agrees at 9 bases. CDR1 is MNHEY, CDR2 SMNVEV, per germline (reference sequence). V lost 1 base, J lost 4 bases, and 7 bases stayed unmatched. The CDR3 contains 16 residues. In DNA, the CDR3 is TGTGCCAGCAGTTTATGGGGACAGGGTGCCCTCACTGAAGCTTTCTTT. It translates to CASSLWGQGALTEAFF.

This sequence joins TRBV10-3 and TRBJ1-2; no clear D. This CDR3 has 14 amino acids. Germline loops: CDR1 ENHRY, CDR2 SYGVKD. V shed 6 bases and J shed 0 bases, with 11 bases lying between them. The CDR3, as DNA: TGTGCCATCAGCCCGGGTCCGACTAACTATGGCTACACCTTC. This codes for CAISPGPTNYGYTF.

The chain has TRBV12-5 and TRBJ2-7, with D uncertain. The CDR3 extends over 12 amino acids. Trimming took off 4 bases at V and 7 bases at J, with 11 bases between the two ends. Germline CDR1 and CDR2: LGHNT and FRNRAP. The CDR3 is CASGSPGGEQYF. The CDR3 DNA is TGTGCTAGTGGTTCCCCGGGTGGGGAGCAGTACTTC.

V and J are TRBV11-2 and TRBJ2-1, with a possible D match to TRBD1 (6 bases). The CDR3 is 16 amino acids. The germline CDR1 and CDR2 sequences are SGHAT and FQNNGV. Trimming shortened V by 6 bases and J by 4 bases, and 19 bases separated the two germline ends. Written as DNA, the CDR3 is TGTGCCAGCAGATCGATTTCCCGGGACACTTACAATGAGCAGTTCTTC. The encoded protein is CASRSISRDTYNEQFF.

This clone was seen a few times. This rearrangement joins TRBV5-1 to TRBJ2-3; D call uncertain. Per germline, CDR1 SGHRS and CDR2 YFSETQ. The CDR3 is 16 amino acids. V gave up 4 bases and J gave up 4 bases, with 19 bases separating them. The CDR3 protein is CASSAARLENSDTQYF. The CDR3 coding sequence is TGCGCCAGCAGCGCAGCTAGACTCGAAAATTCAGATACGCAGTATTTT.

The chain has TRBV3-1 (or the pseudogene TRBV3-2) and TRBJ1-2; 9 nucleotides match TRBD1. This CDR3 has 14 amino acids. Germline V gene data show CDR1 as LGHDT and CDR2 as YNNKEL (reference sequence). V shed 1 base and J 8 bases; nucleotides not matched to a gene: 5. CDR3 nucleotides: TGTGCCAGCAGCCAAGGGGACAGGGCGGGGGGCTACACCTTC. Translated: CASSQGDRAGGYTF.

The gene calls are TRBV11-2 and TRBJ2-7; D uncertain. CDR3 size: 11 residues. CDR1 is SGHAT, CDR2 FQNNGV, per germline. V was pared by 5 bases and J by 7 bases, with 9 bases between. CDR3 amino acids: CASSRIGEQYF. CDR3 in DNA: TGTGCCAGCAGCCGGATCGGGGAGCAGTACTTC.

The rearrangement uses TRBV5-1 and TRBJ1-4; possibly TRBD1 for D (6 bases). Germline CDR1 SGHRS, CDR2 YFSETQ. V lost 4 bases and J lost 7, with 14 bases in between. The CDR3 runs 14 residues. The CDR3 nucleotides read TGCGCCAGCAGCCTCACAGGGTTGGGTGAAAAACTGTTTTTT. Its protein product is CASSLTGLGEKLFF.

The rearrangement links TRBV6-5 to TRBJ2-7; possibly TRBD2 for D (6 bases). The germline CDR1 and CDR2 sequences are MNHEY and SVGAGI. There are 12 residues in the CDR3. With 6 bases removed from V and 5 bases from J, the gap between germline ends came to 11 bases. CDR3 loop: CASRDPGDEQYF. As DNA, the CDR3 is TGTGCCAGCAGGGACCCGGGGGACGAGCAGTACTTC.

The V call is TRBV12-3 or TRBV12-4, the J call TRBJ1-4; unclear D gene. The CDR3 spans 13 residues. Trimming cost V 7 bases and J 11 bases, with 17 bases left between them. CDR3 nucleotide sequence: TGTGCCAGCACCGACCCCAACCGCGGGAAACTGTTTTTT. Translation gives CASTDPNRGKLFF.

This clone was counted a few times. The V gene is TRBV7-2, the J gene TRBJ1-5; no firm D call. This CDR3 is 13 amino acids long. CDR1 and CDR2 from the germline V gene are SGHTA and FQGNSA. Trimming cost V 3 bases and J 4 bases, with 7 bases left between them. The CDR3 DNA sequence: TGTGCCAGCAGCTTTTCCCAGAATCAGCCCCAGCATTTT. It encodes CASSFSQNQPQHF. Variable domain in full (rest from reference TRBV7-2 and TRBJ1-5): GAGVSQSPSNKVTEKGKDVELRCDPISGHTALYWYRQSLGQGLEFLIYFQGNSAPDKSGLPSDRFSAERTGGSVSTLTIQRTQQEDSAVYLCASSFSQNQPQHFGDGTRLSIL.

This chain connects TRBV30 to TRBJ1-2, with D unresolved. The V gene's germline CDR1 is GTSNPN and CDR2 SVGIG (reference sequence). This CDR3 is 11 amino acids long. Trimming took 1 base from V and 5 from J, leaving 5 bases between them. This CDR3 reads CAWSALYGYTF. The CDR3 bases are TGTGCCTGGAGTGCTCTTTATGGCTACACCTTC.

CDR3 in DNA: TGTGCCAGCAGTGCTCCGGGAAGCTACGAGCAGTACTTC. Protein: CASSAPGSYEQYF. The rearrangement uses TRBV2 and TRBJ2-7; TRBD2 is a possible D gene (5 bases). CDR1 SNHLY and CDR2 FYNNEI come from the germline V gene. Trimming shortened V by 4 bases and J by 3 bases, and 10 bases separated the two germline ends. This CDR3 has 13 amino acids.

The chain uses TRBV29-1 and TRBJ2-2; TRBD1 aligns across 10 bases. The length of the CDR3 is 19 residues. CDR1 SQVTM and CDR2 ANQGSEA come from the germline V gene. The V segment lost 1 base and the J segment 1 base; nucleotides outside the gene matches: 12. The CDR3 DNA reads TGCAGCGTTGAAGGGGCAAGACAGGGGGCGATAGGGAACACCGGGGAGCTGTTTTTT. Its translation is CSVEGARQGAIGNTGELFF.

The V gene is TRBV5-4, the J gene TRBJ2-3; no clear D. CDR3 length: 14 amino acids. V shed 5 bases and J shed 1 base, with 11 bases lying between them. Per the germline V gene, CDR1 is SGHNT and CDR2 is YYREEE (reference sequence). CDR3 bases: TGTGCCAGCAGTGTGGAGCGCGGCACAGATACGCAGTATTTT. This sequence encodes CASSVERGTDTQYF.

This chain connects TRBV19 to TRBJ2-5; 8 bases are shared with TRBD2. The CDR3 spans 14 residues. Germline V gene lookup returns CDR1 LNHDA and CDR2 SQIVND (reference sequence). Losses at the gene ends were 4 bases for V and 3 bases for J; bases not matched to a gene: 4. CDR3 coding DNA: TGTGCCAGTAGTACCCCGGGGGGGAAAGAGACCCAGTACTTC. This codes for CASSTPGGKETQYF. The full variable domain, in which reference TRBV19 and TRBJ2-5 provide the parts outside the CDR3, is DGGITQSPKYLFRKEGQNVTLSCEQNLNHDAMYWYRQDPGQGLRLIYYSQIVNDFQKGDIAEGYSVSREKKESFPLTVTSAQKNPTAFYLCASSTPGGKETQYFGPGTRLLVL.